The present T cell receptor (beta chain) was sequenced within a study of blood T cell repertoires in COVID-19 (dated by TCRdb to 2019 to 2021). Background on the whole study: Samples from collaborators originated in the United States, Italy and Spain and spanned both the acute and convalescent phases of COVID-19. The material from the prospective study consisted of cDNA or gDNA derived from T cells, B-cell-depleted T cells, or PBMCs. The dataset comprised deeply sampled blood TCRbeta repertoires from subjects exposed to, actively infected with, or recovered from COVID-19. A freely available public database, intended as a resource for researchers studying the immune response to SARS-CoV-2, is where the repertoires were released. Samples were obtained from the ongoing ImmuneRACE study (first 160 participants) and from 1,200 or so subjects provided by 6 global collaborators. Nearly every sample came with metadata listing a de-identified subject ID, COVID-19 status, age in years and sex. Where available, HLA class I and class II types were obtained from metadata supplied by the sample provider rather than from assay-based typing. The full study reports these points: The amount of clinical and demographic metadata varied by source and participant and was provided uncurated.

In regard to this clone: No cognate antigen has been identified for it. It has no much larger one-base neighbor in the sample; base qualities were not kept.

From the cysteine through the phenylalanine, the CDR3 covers 13 amino acids. Only the CDR3 part of the read is kept: 39 bases, read in frame from the first base. The germline V gene (reference sequence) specifies PRHDT as CDR1 and FYEKMQ as CDR2. At the junction V is shortened by 4 bases and J by 7 bases, with 11 bases in between. Participants in the prospective study were enrolled through a virtual design, were aged about 18 to 100 years, and lived in roughly 26 United States geographic areas. In the prospective study, cohorts were assigned on the basis of participant-reported clinical history obtained from a screening survey and a study questionnaire. ImmuneRACE Cohort 3 recovered participants were defined by two consecutive negative NP/OP PCR tests, healthcare professional clearance, or symptom resolution. Each participant in the prospective study had whole blood, serum and a nasopharyngeal or oropharyngeal swab collected by mobile phlebotomists. Over a roughly 2-month period, participants in the prospective study had the option of providing additional blood draws and questionnaires. Before DNA extraction, prospective study blood samples were shipped either frozen or at room temperature.

The immunoSEQ Assay, a bias-controlled multiplex PCR, was used to amplify TCRbeta CDR3 regions from genomic DNA. The authors' analysis ran thus. The number of nucleated cells in each sample was estimated from the amplification of reference gene primers within the assay. To quantify the absolute abundance of each unique TCRbeta CDR3 rearrangement, sequence reads were collapsed and filtered. Productive Simpson clonality was computed per sample as the square root of Simpson's diversity index over productive rearrangements. TCRdb carries this immuneACCESS record with in-frame sequences only. Its versions omit some clonotypes, under half of them owing to an unresolved V gene in the studies checked, with the rest unexplained. The V and J calls and clone size are taken from that table; D and trimming were inferred from the DNA. The sample includes some 320,000 clones, with around 87% observed a single time. The ten biggest clones cover roughly 5.3% of the sample.

Sequencing was done on a sample of PBMCs or T cells enriched from blood (not recorded which). This receptor was taken from a woman in her thirties who had recovered from COVID-19. Rearrangement joined TRBV13 to TRBJ1-5, with the D gene call left open. The encoded CDR3 is CASSSQRGQPQHF. The nucleotides read TGTGCCAGCAGCTCCCAGCGTGGCCAGCCCCAGCATTTT.